This T cell receptor (beta chain) derives from a study of CD8+ T cells in alopecia areata. Reverse transcribed after extraction, RNA yielded cDNA as the sequencing template. Sequencing was performed with immunoSEQ multiplex PCR; in TCRdb, only in-frame clones are kept and a portion is missing. Found here are over 100,000 clones, no singletons; the ten largest cover around 20%. In its sample, this clone was seen a few times. Gene names refer to mouse genes. The receptor's source is a C3H/HeJ mouse with alopecia areata. This strain's MHC haplotype is H2-k. The sample consisted of lesional skin.

The CDR3 protein is CASSQDGDFNYAEQFF. CDR3 bases read: TGTGCCAGCAGCCAAGATGGGGACTTTAACTATGCT. The rearrangement joins TRBV5 to TRBJ2-1, with D perhaps matching TRBD2 (6 bases). The read comes to an end 4 residues before the CDR3 does, leaving the germline J gene to fill in the end. This CDR3 has 16 residues. Trimming stripped 0 bases from V and 0 bases from J, with 9 bases between. The germline CDR1 and CDR2 sequences are LGHNA and YNLKQL (reference sequence).